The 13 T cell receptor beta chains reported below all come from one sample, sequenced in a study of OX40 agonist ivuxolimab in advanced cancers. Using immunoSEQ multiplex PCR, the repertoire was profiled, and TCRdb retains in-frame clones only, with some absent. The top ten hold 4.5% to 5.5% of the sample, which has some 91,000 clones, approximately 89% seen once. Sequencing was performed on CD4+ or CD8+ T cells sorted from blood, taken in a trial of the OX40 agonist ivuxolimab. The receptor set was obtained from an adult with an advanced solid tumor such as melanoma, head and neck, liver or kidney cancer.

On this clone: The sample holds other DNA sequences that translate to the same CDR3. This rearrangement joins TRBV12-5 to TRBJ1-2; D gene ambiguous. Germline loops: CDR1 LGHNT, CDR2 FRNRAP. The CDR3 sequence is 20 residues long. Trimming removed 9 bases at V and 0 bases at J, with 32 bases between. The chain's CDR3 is CASTPSAAATKSRANYGYTF. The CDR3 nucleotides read TGTGCTAGCACTCCTTCCGCGGCGGCCACTAAATCGAGAGCTAACTATGGCTACACCTTC.

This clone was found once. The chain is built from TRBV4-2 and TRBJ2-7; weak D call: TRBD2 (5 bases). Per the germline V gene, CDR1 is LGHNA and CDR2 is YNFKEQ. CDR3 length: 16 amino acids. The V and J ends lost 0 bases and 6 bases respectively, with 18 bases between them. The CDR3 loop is CASSQEETAANSEQYF. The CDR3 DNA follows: TGTGCCAGCAGCCAAGAAGAAACAGCGGCCAACTCCGAGCAGTACTTC.

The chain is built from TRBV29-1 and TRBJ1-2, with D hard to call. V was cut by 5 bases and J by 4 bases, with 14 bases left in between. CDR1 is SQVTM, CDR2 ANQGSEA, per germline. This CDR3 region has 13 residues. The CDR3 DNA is TGCAGCGTTCTAGGGATTAGAGGCTATGGCTACACCTTC. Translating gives CSVLGIRGYGYTF.

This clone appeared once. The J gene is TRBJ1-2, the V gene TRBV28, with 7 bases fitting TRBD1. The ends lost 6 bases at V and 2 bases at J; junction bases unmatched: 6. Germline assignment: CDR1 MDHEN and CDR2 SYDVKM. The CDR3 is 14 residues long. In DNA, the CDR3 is TGTGCCAGCAGGGAGCTGGGACAGAACTATGGCTACACCTTC. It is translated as CASRELGQNYGYTF.

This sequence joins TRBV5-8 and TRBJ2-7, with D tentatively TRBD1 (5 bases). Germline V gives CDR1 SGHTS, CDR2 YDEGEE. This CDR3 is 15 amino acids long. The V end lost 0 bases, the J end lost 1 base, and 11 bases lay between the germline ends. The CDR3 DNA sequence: TGTGCCAGCAGCTTGGGTTCAGGGAATTCCTACGAGCAGTACTTC. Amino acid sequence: CASSLGSGNSYEQYF.

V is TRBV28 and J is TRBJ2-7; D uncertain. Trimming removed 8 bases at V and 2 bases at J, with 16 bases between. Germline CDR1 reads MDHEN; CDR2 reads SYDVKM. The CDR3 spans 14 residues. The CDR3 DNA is TGTGCCAGCCACGATTTGACGGCAACCTACGAGCAGTACTTC. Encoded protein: CASHDLTATYEQYF.

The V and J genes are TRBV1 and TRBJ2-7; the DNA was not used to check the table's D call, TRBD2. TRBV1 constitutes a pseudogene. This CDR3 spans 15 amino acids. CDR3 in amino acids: CTSSQEAGVSYEQYV. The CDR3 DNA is TGCACCAGCAGCCAAGAAGCGGGAGTTAGTTACGAGCAGTACGTC.

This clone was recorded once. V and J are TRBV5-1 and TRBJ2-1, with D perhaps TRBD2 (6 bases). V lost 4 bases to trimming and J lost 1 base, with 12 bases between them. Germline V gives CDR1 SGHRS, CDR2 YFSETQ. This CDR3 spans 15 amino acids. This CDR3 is CASSDSSASYNEQFF. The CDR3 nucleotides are TGCGCCAGCAGCGATTCTAGCGCATCCTACAATGAGCAGTTCTTC.

The CDR3 loop reads CASSPAQEEETQYF. As DNA, the CDR3 is TGTGCCAGCTCACCAGCCCAGGAAGAAGAGACCCAGTACTTC. The chain carries TRBV18 and TRBJ2-5; no definite D call. There are 14 residues in the CDR3. V was pared by 2 bases and J by 3 bases, with 10 bases between. Germline V gene data show CDR1 as KGHSH and CDR2 as LQKENI.

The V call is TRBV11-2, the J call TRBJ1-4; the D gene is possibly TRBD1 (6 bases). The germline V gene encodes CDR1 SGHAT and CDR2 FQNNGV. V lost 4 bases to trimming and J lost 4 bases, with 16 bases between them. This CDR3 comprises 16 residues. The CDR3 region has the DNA TGTGCCAGCAGCTCCAAAATAAACAGGGTTAATGAAAAACTGTTTTTT. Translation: CASSSKINRVNEKLFF.

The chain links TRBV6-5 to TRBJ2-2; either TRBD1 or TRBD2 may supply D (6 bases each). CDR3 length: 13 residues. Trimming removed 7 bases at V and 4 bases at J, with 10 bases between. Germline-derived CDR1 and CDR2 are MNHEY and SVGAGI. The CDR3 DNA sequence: TGTGCCAGCACCGGAGGGGGCACCGGGGAGCTGTTTTTT. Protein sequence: CASTGGGTGELFF.

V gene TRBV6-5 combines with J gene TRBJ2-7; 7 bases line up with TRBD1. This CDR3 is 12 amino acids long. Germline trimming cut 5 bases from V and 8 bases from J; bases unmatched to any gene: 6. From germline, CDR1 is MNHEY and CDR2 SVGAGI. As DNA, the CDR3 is TGTGCCAGCAGTACCAGACAGGGCCAGCAGTACGTC. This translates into CASSTRQGQQYV.

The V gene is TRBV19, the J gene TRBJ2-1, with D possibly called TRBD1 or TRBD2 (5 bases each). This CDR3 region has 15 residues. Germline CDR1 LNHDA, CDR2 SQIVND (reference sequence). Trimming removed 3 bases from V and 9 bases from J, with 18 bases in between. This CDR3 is CASSMGPDRPSEQFF. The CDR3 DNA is TGTGCCAGTAGTATGGGACCGGATCGGCCGTCTGAGCAGTTCTTC. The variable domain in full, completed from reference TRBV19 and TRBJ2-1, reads DGGITQSPKYLFRKEGQNVTLSCEQNLNHDAMYWYRQDPGQGLRLIYYSQIVNDFQKGDIAEGYSVSREKKESFPLTVTSAQKNPTAFYLCASSMGPDRPSEQFFGPGTRLTVL.